This TCR beta chain was obtained from a study of cytomegalovirus exposure and HLA in healthy donors. Study-wide results and limits: Based on reports, TCR beta sequences accurately predicted HLA-A and HLA-B alleles for most subjects. Later on, a genetic analysis was performed. It linked a missense variant in DCLRE1C with V- and J-gene trimming of TCR beta. The number of N-insertions in an Asian-associated ancestry cluster was reportedly below the 666-donor mean in a later analysis. An analysis done earlier found most TCR beta V segments productive about 87% or about 30% of the time.

With regard to this clone: Its specificity is not known.

PCR amplification relied on 60 Vbeta primers (plus 13 Jbeta primers). The repertoire was sequenced with immunoSEQ multiplex PCR; TCRdb's copy has only in-frame clones and lacks some. The sample has tens of thousands of clones, 70% seen once; the top ten hold more than 8%. The sample was PBMCs. The sequence was obtained from a woman in her forties or fifties in good health and CMV-seropositive.

The CDR3 sequence: CAWIFWAGSNQPQHF. The CDR3 bases are TGTGCCTGGATCTTCTGGGCGGGAAGCAATCAGCCCCAGCATTTT. The V gene is TRBV30, the J gene TRBJ1-5, with D uncertain. The CDR3 loop spans 15 amino acids. V lost 4 bases, J lost 1 base, and 14 bases lay in between. CDR1 is GTSNPN, CDR2 SVGIG, per germline (reference sequence).